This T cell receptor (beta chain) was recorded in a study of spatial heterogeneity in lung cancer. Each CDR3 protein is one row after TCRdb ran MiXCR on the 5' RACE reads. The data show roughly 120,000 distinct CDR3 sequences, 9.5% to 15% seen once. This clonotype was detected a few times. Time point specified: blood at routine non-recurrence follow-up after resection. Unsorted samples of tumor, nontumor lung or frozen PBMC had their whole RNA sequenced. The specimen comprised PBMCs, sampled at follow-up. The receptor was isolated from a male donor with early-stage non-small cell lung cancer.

DNA for the CDR3: TGTGCCAGCAGTGAAACTACAATTCTGGCTTTCTTT. Its translation is CASSETTILAFF. The V call is TRBV2, the J call TRBJ1-1; D call uncertain. The CDR3 extends over 12 amino acids. In germline, CDR1 is SNHLY, CDR2 FYNNEI. V shed 2 bases and J shed 11 bases, with 12 bases lying between them. Full variable domain (missing parts from reference TRBV2 and TRBJ1-1): EPEVTQTPSHQVTQMGQEVILRCVPISNHLYFYWYRQILGQKVEFLVSFYNNEISEKSEIFDDQFSVERPDGSNFTLKIRSTKLEDSAMYFCASSETTILAFFGQGTRLTVV.